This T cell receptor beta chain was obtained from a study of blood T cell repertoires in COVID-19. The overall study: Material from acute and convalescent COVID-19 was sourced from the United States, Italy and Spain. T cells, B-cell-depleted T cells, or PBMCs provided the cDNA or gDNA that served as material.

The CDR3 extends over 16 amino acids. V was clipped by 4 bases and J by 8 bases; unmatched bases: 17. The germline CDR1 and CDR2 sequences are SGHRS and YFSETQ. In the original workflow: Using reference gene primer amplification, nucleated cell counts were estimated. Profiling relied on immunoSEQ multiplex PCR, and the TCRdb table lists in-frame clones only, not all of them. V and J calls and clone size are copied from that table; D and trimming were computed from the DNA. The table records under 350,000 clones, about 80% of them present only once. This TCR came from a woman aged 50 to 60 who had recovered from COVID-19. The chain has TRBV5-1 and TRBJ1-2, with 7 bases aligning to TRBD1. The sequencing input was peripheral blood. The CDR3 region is CASSRGTADHFRGYTF. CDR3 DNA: TGCGCCAGCAGCAGAGGGACAGCCGACCACTTTCGGGGCTACACCTTC.